A selection of T cell receptor beta chains follows, all from one sample in a study of control samples from healthy donors and cancer patients. Assay used: immunoSEQ multiplex PCR; TCRdb lists only in-frame clones, some missing. The sample consists of fewer than 200,000 clones, 90% of them appearing once. What was sequenced was blood. The origin of the receptors is a woman in her forties or fifties in good health. Both conserved end residues are part of each CDR3. D genes are given only for firm matches. Size values are once, few and many counts, or a class for expanded clones, and some rows have none.

V gene: TRBV28
D gene: -
J gene: TRBJ1-1
clone size: -
CDR3 DNA: TGTGCCAGCAGCCTCAGGTATGAAGCTTTCTTT
CDR3 protein: CASSLRYEAFF

V gene: TRBV5-4
D gene: TRBD1
J gene: TRBJ2-7
clone size: once
CDR3 DNA: TGTGCCAGCAGCCTGGAAGTGCAGGGGGACTACGAGCAGTACTTC
CDR3 protein: CASSLEVQGDYEQYF

V gene: TRBV18
D gene: -
J gene: TRBJ1-1
clone size: -
CDR3 DNA: TGTGCCAGCTCACCAGGGCAGGACACTGAAGCTTTCTTT
CDR3 protein: CASSPGQDTEAFF

V gene: TRBV6-5
D gene: TRBD1
J gene: TRBJ2-6
clone size: -
CDR3 DNA: TGTGCCAGCAGTTTACAGGGGGGTGGGGCCAACGTCCTGACTTTC
CDR3 protein: CASSLQGGGANVLTF

V gene: TRBV19
D gene: -
J gene: TRBJ1-5
clone size: -
CDR3 DNA: TGTGCCAGTACCTTCAATAGGGGACTCGGGAATCAGCCCCAGCATTTT
CDR3 protein: CASTFNRGLGNQPQHF

V gene: TRBV15
D gene: -
J gene: TRBJ2-7
clone size: -
CDR3 DNA: TGTGCCACCAGCAGGGGGGGGGACAGCTTCTACGAGCAGTACTTC
CDR3 protein: CATSRGGDSFYEQYF

V gene: TRBV19
D gene: -
J gene: TRBJ1-4
clone size: -
CDR3 DNA: TGTGCCAGTAGTCCGAAAGCCTCGCATGAAAAACTGTTTTTT
CDR3 protein: CASSPKASHEKLFF

V gene: TRBV11-3
D gene: -
J gene: TRBJ2-5
clone size: -
CDR3 DNA: TGTGCCAGCAGCTTTAAGACAGCTAATCTAGAGACCCAGTACTTC
CDR3 protein: CASSFKTANLETQYF

V gene: TRBV4-3
D gene: TRBD1
J gene: TRBJ2-2
clone size: -
CDR3 DNA: TGCGCCAGCAGCCAAGATGGGGACAGCCTCGGCGGGGAGCTGTTTTTT
CDR3 protein: CASSQDGDSLGGELFF

V gene: TRBV5-1
D gene: -
J gene: TRBJ2-3
clone size: once
CDR3 DNA: TGCGCCAGCAGCTTGTCGAGGGACGTCGATACGCAGTATTTT
CDR3 protein: CASSLSRDVDTQYF

V gene: TRBV10-2
D gene: TRBD1
J gene: TRBJ1-2
clone size: -
CDR3 DNA: TGCGCCAGCAGCGTGACAGGGGGCAATGGCTACACCTTC
CDR3 protein: CASSVTGGNGYTF

V gene: TRBV7-9
D gene: TRBD1
J gene: TRBJ2-7
clone size: -
CDR3 DNA: TGTGCCAGCAGCGACAGGGGGTCTCCATCCGACGAGCAGTACTTC
CDR3 protein: CASSDRGSPSDEQYF

V gene: TRBV28
D gene: -
J gene: TRBJ1-6
clone size: -
CDR3 DNA: TGTGCCAGTTTGTCTCCAAGTTCACCCCTCCACTTT
CDR3 protein: CASLSPSSPLHF

V gene: TRBV18
D gene: -
J gene: TRBJ2-7
clone size: -
CDR3 DNA: TGTGCCAGCTCACCTCTTTCCTACGAGCAGTACTTC
CDR3 protein: CASSPLSYEQYF

V gene: TRBV2
D gene: -
J gene: TRBJ1-2
clone size: -
CDR3 DNA: TGTGCCAGCAGTGAAGAAGGGAGCAGCTATGGCTACACCTTC
CDR3 protein: CASSEEGSSYGYTF

V gene: TRBV7-8
D gene: -
J gene: TRBJ1-3
clone size: -
CDR3 DNA: TGTGCCAGCAGCTTAGGAGTTTCAGGCATTATCTCTGGAAACACCATATATTTT
CDR3 protein: CASSLGVSGIISGNTIYF

V gene: TRBV28
D gene: TRBD1
J gene: TRBJ1-6
clone size: -
CDR3 DNA: TGTGCCAGCAGTAAAGGGGGACAGGTCTCACCCCTCCACTTT
CDR3 protein: CASSKGGQVSPLHF